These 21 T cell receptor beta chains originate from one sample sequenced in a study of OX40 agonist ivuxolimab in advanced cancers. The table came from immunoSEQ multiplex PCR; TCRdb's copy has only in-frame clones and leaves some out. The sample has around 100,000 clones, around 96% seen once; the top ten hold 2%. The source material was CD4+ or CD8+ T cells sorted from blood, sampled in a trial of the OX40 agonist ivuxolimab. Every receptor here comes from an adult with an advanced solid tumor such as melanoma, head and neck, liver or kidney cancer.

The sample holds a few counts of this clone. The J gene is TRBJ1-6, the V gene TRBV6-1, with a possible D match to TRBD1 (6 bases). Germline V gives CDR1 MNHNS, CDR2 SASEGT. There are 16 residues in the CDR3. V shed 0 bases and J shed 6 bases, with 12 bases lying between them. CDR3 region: CASSEALQGSNSPLHF. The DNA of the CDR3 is TGTGCCAGCAGTGAAGCGCTTCAGGGGAGTAATTCACCCCTCCACTTT.

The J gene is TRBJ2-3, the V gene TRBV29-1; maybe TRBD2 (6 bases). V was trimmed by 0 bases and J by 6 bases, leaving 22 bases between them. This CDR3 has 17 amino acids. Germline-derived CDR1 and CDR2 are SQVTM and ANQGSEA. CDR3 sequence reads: CSVEDSAGLYSGDTQYF. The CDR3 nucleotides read TGCAGCGTTGAAGATTCGGCGGGGCTCTACTCAGGGGATACGCAGTATTTT.

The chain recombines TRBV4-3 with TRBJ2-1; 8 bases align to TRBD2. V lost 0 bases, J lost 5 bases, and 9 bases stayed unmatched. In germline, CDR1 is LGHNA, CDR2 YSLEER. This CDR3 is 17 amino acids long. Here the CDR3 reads CASSQDLKRELDNEQFF. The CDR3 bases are TGCGCCAGCAGCCAAGATTTGAAGCGGGAGCTCGACAATGAGCAGTTCTTC.

CDR3 residues: CASSLGPGISSYGYTF. CDR3 nucleotides: TGTGCCAGCAGCTTAGGACCTGGGATATCTTCCTATGGCTACACCTTC. V and J are TRBV7-2 and TRBJ1-2, with D hard to call. With 1 base removed from V and 4 bases from J, the gap between germline ends came to 16 bases. CDR3 length: 16 amino acids. Germline values: CDR1 SGHTA, CDR2 FQGNSA.

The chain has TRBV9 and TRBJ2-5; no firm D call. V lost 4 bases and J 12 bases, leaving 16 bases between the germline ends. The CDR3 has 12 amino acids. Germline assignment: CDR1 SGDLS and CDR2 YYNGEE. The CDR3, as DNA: TGTGCCAGCAGCTTCATCTGGAGAAATAAGTACTTC. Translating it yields CASSFIWRNKYF.

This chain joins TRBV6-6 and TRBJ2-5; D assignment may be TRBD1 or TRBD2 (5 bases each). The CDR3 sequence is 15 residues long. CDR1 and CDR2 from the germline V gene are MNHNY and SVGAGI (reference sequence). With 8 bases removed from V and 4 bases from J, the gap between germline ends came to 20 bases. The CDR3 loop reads CASGPQRPGGETQYF. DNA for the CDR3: TGTGCCAGCGGCCCCCAGCGTCCTGGGGGAGAGACCCAGTACTTC.

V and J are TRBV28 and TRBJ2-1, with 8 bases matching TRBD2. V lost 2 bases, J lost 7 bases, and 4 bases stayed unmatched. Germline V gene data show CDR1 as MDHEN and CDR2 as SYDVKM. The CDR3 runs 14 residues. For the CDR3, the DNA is TGTGCCAGCAGTTTAGGGACTAGTGGTAATGAGCAGTTCTTC. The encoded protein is CASSLGTSGNEQFF.

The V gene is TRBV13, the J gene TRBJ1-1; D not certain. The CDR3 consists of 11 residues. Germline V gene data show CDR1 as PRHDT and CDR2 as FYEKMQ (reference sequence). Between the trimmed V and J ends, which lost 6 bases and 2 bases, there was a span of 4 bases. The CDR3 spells CASSKNTEAFF. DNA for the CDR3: TGTGCCAGCAGTAAAAACACTGAAGCTTTCTTT.

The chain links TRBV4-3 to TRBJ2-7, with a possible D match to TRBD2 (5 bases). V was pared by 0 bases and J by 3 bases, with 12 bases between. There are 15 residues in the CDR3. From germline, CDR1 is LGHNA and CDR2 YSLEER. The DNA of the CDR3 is TGCGCCAGCAGCCAAGATAGGAGTGGAGGCTACGAGCAGTACTTC. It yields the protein CASSQDRSGGYEQYF.

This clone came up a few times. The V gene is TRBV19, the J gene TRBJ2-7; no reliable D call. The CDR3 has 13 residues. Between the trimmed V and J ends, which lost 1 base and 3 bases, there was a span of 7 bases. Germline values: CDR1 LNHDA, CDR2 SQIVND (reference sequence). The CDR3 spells CASSIVRFYEQYF. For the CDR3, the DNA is TGTGCCAGTAGTATAGTTAGGTTCTACGAGCAGTACTTC.

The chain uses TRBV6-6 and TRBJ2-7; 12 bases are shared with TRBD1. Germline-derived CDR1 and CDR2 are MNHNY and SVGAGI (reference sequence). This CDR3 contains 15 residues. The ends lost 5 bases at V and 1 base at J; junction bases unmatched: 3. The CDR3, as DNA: TGTGCCAGCAGTGGGACAGGGGGCGCTTCCTACGAGCAGTACTTC. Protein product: CASSGTGGASYEQYF.

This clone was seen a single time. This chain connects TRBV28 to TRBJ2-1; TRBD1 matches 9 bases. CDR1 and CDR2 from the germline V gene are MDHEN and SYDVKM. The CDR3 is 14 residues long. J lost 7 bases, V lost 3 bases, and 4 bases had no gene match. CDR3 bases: TGTGCCAGCAGTTTTGGGACAGGGAGAAATGAGCAGTTCTTC. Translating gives CASSFGTGRNEQFF. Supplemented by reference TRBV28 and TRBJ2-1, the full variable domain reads DVKVTQSSRYLVKRTGEKVFLECVQDMDHENMFWYRQDPGLGLRLIYFSYDVKMKEKGDIPEGYSVSREKKERFSLILESASTNQTSMYLCASSFGTGRNEQFFGPGTRLTVL.

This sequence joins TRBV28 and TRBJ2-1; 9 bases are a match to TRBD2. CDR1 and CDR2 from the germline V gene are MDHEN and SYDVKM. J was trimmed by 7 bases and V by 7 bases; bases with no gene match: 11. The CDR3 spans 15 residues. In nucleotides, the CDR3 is TGTGCCAGCACCCGACTAGCGGAGAGTGGGAATGAGCAGTTCTTC. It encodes CASTRLAESGNEQFF. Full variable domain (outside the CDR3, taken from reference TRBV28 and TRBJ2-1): DVKVTQSSRYLVKRTGEKVFLECVQDMDHENMFWYRQDPGLGLRLIYFSYDVKMKEKGDIPEGYSVSREKKERFSLILESASTNQTSMYLCASTRLAESGNEQFFGPGTRLTVL.

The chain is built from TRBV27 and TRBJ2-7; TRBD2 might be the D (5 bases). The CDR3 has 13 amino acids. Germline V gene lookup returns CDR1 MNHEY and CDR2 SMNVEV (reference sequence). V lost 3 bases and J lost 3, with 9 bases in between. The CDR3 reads CASSFSANYEQYF. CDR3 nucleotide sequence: TGTGCCAGCAGTTTTAGCGCGAACTACGAGCAGTACTTC.

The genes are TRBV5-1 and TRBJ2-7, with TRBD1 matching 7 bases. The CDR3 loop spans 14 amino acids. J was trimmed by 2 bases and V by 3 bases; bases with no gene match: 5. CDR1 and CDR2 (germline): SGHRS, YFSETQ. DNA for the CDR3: TGCGCCAGCAGCTGGGGACAGACCCCCTACGAGCAGTACTTC. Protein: CASSWGQTPYEQYF.

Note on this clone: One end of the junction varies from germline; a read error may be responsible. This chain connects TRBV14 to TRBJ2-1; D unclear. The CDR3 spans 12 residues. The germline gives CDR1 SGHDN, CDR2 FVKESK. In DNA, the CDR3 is TGTGCCAGCAGCCAAGTTAACAATGAGCGGTTCTTC. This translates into CASSQVNNERFF.

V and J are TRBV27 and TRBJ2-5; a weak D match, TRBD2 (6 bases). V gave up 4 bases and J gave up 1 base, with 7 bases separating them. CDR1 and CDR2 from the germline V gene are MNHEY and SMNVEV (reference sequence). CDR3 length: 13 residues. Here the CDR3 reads CASSSGLQETQYF. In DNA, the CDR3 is TGTGCCAGCAGTTCGGGACTCCAAGAGACCCAGTACTTC.

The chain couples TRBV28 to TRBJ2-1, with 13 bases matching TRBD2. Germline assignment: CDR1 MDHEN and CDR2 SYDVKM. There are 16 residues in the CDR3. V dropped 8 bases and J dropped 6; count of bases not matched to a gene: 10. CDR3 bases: TGTGCCAGCCATTCCGGACTAGCGGGAGTTATCAATGAGCAGTTCTTC. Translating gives CASHSGLAGVINEQFF.

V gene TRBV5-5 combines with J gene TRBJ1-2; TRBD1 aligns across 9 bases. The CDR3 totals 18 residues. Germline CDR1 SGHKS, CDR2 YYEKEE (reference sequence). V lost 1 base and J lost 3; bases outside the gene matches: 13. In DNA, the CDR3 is TGTGCCAGCAGCTTGTTGGGGACAGGGAGGACAGGGGACTATGGCTACACCTTC. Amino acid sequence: CASSLLGTGRTGDYGYTF. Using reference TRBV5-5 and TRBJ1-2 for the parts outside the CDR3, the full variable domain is DAGVTQSPTHLIKTRGQQVTLRCSPISGHKSVSWYQQVLGQGPQFIFQYYEKEERGRGNFPDRFSARQFPNYSSELNVNALLLGDSALYLCASSLLGTGRTGDYGYTFGSGTRLTVV.

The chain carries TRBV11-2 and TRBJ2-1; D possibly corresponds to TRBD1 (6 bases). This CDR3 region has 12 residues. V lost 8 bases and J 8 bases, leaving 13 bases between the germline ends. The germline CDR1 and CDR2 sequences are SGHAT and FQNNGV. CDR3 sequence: CASGTGWYEQFF. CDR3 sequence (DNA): TGTGCCAGCGGAACAGGGTGGTATGAGCAGTTCTTC.

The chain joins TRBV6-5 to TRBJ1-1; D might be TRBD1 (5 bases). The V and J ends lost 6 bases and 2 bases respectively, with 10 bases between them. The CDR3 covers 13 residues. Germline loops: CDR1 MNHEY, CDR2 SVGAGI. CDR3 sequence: CASRGQENTEAFF. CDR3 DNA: TGTGCCAGCAGGGGGCAAGAAAACACTGAAGCTTTCTTT.